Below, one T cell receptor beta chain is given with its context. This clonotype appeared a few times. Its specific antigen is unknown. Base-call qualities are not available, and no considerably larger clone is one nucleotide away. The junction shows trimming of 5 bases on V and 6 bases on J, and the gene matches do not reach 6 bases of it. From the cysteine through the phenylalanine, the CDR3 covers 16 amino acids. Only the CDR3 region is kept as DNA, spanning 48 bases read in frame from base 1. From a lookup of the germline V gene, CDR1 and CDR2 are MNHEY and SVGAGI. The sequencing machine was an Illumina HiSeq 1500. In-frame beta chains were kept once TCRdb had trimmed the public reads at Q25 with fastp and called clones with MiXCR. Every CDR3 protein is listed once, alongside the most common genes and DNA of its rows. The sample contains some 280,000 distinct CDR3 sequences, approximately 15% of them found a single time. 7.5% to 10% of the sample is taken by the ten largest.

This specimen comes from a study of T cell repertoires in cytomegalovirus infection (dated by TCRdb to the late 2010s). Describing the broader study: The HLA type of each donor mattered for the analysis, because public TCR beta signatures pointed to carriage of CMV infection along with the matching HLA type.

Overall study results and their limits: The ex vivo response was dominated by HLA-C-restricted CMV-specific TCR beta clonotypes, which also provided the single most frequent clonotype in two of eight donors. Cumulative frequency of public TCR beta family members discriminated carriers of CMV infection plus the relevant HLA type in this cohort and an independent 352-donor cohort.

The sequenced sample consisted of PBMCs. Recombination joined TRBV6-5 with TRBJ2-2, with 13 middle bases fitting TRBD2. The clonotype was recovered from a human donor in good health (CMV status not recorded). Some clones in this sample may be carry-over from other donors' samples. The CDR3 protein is CASSREGTSGAGELFF. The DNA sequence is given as TGTGCCAGCAGTCGAGAGGGGACTAGCGGGGCCGGGGAGCTGTTTTTT.